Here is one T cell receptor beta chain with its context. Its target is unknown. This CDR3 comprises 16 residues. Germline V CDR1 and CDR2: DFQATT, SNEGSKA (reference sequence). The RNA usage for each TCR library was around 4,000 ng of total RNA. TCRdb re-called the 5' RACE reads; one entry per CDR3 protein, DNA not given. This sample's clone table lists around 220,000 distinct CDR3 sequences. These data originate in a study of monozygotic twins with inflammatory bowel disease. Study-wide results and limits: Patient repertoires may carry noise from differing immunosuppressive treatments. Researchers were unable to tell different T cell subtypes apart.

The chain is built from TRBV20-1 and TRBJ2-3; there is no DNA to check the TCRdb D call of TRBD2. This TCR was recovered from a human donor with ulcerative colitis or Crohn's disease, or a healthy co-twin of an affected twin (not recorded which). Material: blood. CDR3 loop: CSASRLAGDSTDTQYF.